This entry lists 30 T cell receptor beta chains sequenced from one sample in a study of somatic mutations in cytotoxic T cells in rheumatoid arthritis. TCRdb's table, derived via immunoSEQ multiplex PCR, lists solely in-frame clones and lacks some. Of 6,300 or so clones listed, roughly 80% are singletons. The specimen comprised CD8+ T cells sorted from blood, sampled at a follow-up visit. These receptors all stem from a woman aged 70-85 years with rheumatoid arthritis.

This sequence joins TRBV28 and TRBJ2-7, with 7 bases matching TRBD2. Germline CDR1 and CDR2: MDHEN and SYDVKM. This CDR3 has 15 residues. The junction had 7 bases not matched to a gene; V was cut back by 2 bases and J by 3 bases. DNA of the CDR3: TGTGCCAGCAGTTTAACAGCGGGACTTGTCTACGAGCAGTACTTC. Amino acid sequence: CASSLTAGLVYEQYF.

This chain uses TRBV11-3 with TRBJ1-2; D is uncertain. The germline V gene encodes CDR1 SGHNT and CDR2 YENEEA. The CDR3 spans 15 residues. Trimming shortened V by 2 bases and J by 4 bases, and 14 bases separated the two germline ends. CDR3 region: CASSLNRPILYGYTF. The CDR3, as DNA: TGTGCCAGCAGCTTAAACCGACCGATCCTCTATGGCTACACCTTC. Drawing the rest from reference TRBV11-3 and TRBJ1-2, the complete variable domain is EAGVVQSPRYKIIEKKQPVAFWCNPISGHNTLYWYLQNLGQGPELLIRYENEEAVDDSQLPKDRFSAERLKGVDSTLKIQPAELGDSAVYLCASSLNRPILYGYTFGSGTRLTVV.

The V and J genes are TRBV28 and TRBJ2-1, with D unresolved. Germline V gene data show CDR1 as MDHEN and CDR2 as SYDVKM. The V end lost 3 bases, the J end lost 6 bases, and 6 bases lay between the germline ends. This CDR3 is 12 amino acids long. CDR3 protein: CASSFSSNEQFF. As DNA, the CDR3 is TGTGCCAGCAGTTTCTCTTCCAATGAGCAGTTCTTC. Full variable domain (outside the CDR3, taken from reference TRBV28 and TRBJ2-1): DVKVTQSSRYLVKRTGEKVFLECVQDMDHENMFWYRQDPGLGLRLIYFSYDVKMKEKGDIPEGYSVSREKKERFSLILESASTNQTSMYLCASSFSSNEQFFGPGTRLTVL.

CDR3 in DNA: TGTGCCACCAGCAGTACAGGGACCTCCGAGGTCGAAAAACTGTTTTTT. It is translated as CATSSTGTSEVEKLFF. The chain uses TRBV15 and TRBJ1-4, with D possibly being TRBD1 (6 bases). In germline, CDR1 is LNHNV, CDR2 YYDKDF (reference sequence). The CDR3 is 16 amino acids. V was trimmed by 3 bases and J by 8 bases, leaving 19 bases between them.

This chain uses TRBV27 with TRBJ2-1, with 12 bases matching TRBD2. The CDR3 totals 14 residues. Germline CDR1 and CDR2: MNHEY and SMNVEV (reference sequence). J gave up 8 bases and V 6 bases, and 5 bases lay outside the gene matches. The chain's CDR3 is CASRTSGGPHEQFF. CDR3 DNA sequence: TGTGCCAGCAGGACTAGCGGGGGCCCCCATGAGCAGTTCTTC.

J is TRBJ1-5 and V is TRBV19, with D perhaps TRBD1 (6 bases). This CDR3 comprises 15 residues. The germline gives CDR1 LNHDA, CDR2 SQIVND (reference sequence). V lost 3 bases to trimming and J lost 0 bases, with 9 bases between them. The CDR3 reads CASSIVRGSNQPQHF. The CDR3, as DNA: TGTGCCAGTAGTATTGTCAGGGGTAGCAATCAGCCCCAGCATTTT.

This clone occurred once. The V and J genes are TRBV6-5 and TRBJ2-2, with unresolved D. This CDR3 region has 14 residues. Trimming shortened V by 2 bases and J by 4 bases, and 8 bases separated the two germline ends. Germline CDR1 MNHEY, CDR2 SVGAGI. CDR3 in amino acids: CASSYALGTGELFF. The CDR3, as DNA: TGTGCCAGCAGTTACGCCCTAGGCACCGGGGAGCTGTTTTTT.

The chain couples TRBV7-3 to TRBJ2-2, with TRBD2 matching over 8 bases. Germline assignment: CDR1 SGHTA and CDR2 FQGTGA. This CDR3 is 17 amino acids long. Unmatched junction bases numbered 14, after V lost 5 bases and J lost 6 bases. The CDR3, as DNA: TGTGCCAGCAGCCTCACGGGGAGCGGGAGAGCCCCCGGGGAGCTGTTTTTT. Protein sequence: CASSLTGSGRAPGELFF.

V usage is TRBV6-1 and J usage is TRBJ2-7, with D possibly matching TRBD2 (6 bases). This CDR3 region has 15 residues. Germline CDR1 is MNHNS and CDR2 is SASEGT. With 0 bases removed from V and 2 bases from J, the gap between germline ends came to 11 bases. CDR3 region: CASSEAGLTTYEQYF. CDR3 nucleotide sequence: TGTGCCAGCAGTGAAGCGGGACTCACAACCTACGAGCAGTACTTC.

This chain links TRBV5-6 with TRBJ2-1, with D possibly matching TRBD2 (6 bases). This CDR3 is built from 13 residues. Trimming cost V 9 bases and J 4 bases, with 14 bases left between them. The V gene's germline CDR1 is SGHDT and CDR2 YYEEEE. The CDR3 here is CATAGWGYNEQFF. In nucleotides, the CDR3 is TGTGCCACTGCGGGGTGGGGTTACAATGAGCAGTTCTTC.

The chain links TRBV7-3 to TRBJ2-3; D gene ambiguous. The CDR3 totals 14 residues. Trimming took 5 bases from V and 1 from J, leaving 10 bases between them. The germline V gene has CDR1 SGHTA and CDR2 FQGTGA. CDR3 bases: TGTGCCAGCAGCCATTTTACAGGCACAGATACGCAGTATTTT. Protein sequence: CASSHFTGTDTQYF.

This rearrangement joins TRBV9 to TRBJ1-2; tentatively, D is TRBD1 (5 bases). Between the trimmed V and J ends, which lost 5 bases and 5 bases, there was a span of 13 bases. Germline CDR1 and CDR2: SGDLS and YYNGEE. This CDR3 contains 13 residues. The CDR3 DNA reads as TGTGCCAGCAGGACCGGGGGGAATTATGGCTACACCTTC. Translating it yields CASRTGGNYGYTF.

In the case of this clone: At the DNA level, this CDR3 is encoded by other sequences in the same sample as well. The chain has TRBV9 and TRBJ1-2; no clear D. This CDR3 comprises 13 residues. In germline, CDR1 is SGDLS, CDR2 YYNGEE. The V and J ends lost 2 bases and 2 bases respectively, with 7 bases between them. Here the CDR3 DNA reads TGTGCCAGCAGCGTTACTGAGAACTATGGCTACACCTTC. Translated: CASSVTENYGYTF.

The chain links TRBV28 to TRBJ2-5; 10 nucleotides match TRBD2. Trimming removed 2 bases from V and 1 base from J; junction bases left unmatched: 1. CDR1 and CDR2 from the germline V gene are MDHEN and SYDVKM. The CDR3 is made up of 15 amino acids. CDR3 loop: CASSLTSGVQETQYF. CDR3 DNA sequence: TGTGCCAGCAGTTTAACTAGCGGGGTCCAAGAGACCCAGTACTTC.

The rearrangement uses TRBV9 and TRBJ2-7, with TRBD1 matching over 10 bases. The CDR3 extends over 14 amino acids. The J segment lost 3 bases and the V segment lost 0 bases, leaving 0 bases of the junction unmatched. Germline values: CDR1 SGDLS, CDR2 YYNGEE. CDR3 DNA sequence: TGTGCCAGCAGCGTAGGGGACAGGGGCTACGAGCAGTACTTC. The encoded protein is CASSVGDRGYEQYF.

CDR3 coding DNA: TGTGCCAGCAGTTTCTATGGGAAGACAGATACGCAGTATTTT. Amino acids: CASSFYGKTDTQYF. The gene calls are TRBV27 and TRBJ2-3; D ambiguous. The CDR3 runs to 14 residues. Germline V lookup: CDR1 MNHEY, CDR2 SMNVEV (reference sequence). With 3 bases removed from V and 3 bases from J, the gap between germline ends came to 10 bases.

This sequence joins TRBV27 and TRBJ2-7; 15 bases line up with TRBD2. With V trimmed by 3 bases and J by 6 bases, 12 bases remained unmatched. The CDR3 consists of 18 residues. The V gene's germline CDR1 is MNHEY and CDR2 SMNVEV (reference sequence). The CDR3 protein is CASSFQRTSGRAMIEQYF. The CDR3 region has the DNA TGTGCCAGCAGTTTTCAACGGACTAGCGGGAGGGCCATGATCGAGCAGTACTTC.

This clone was seen once. V and J are TRBV28 and TRBJ2-7, with D perhaps given as TRBD1 or TRBD2 (5 bases each). Per germline, CDR1 MDHEN and CDR2 SYDVKM. The CDR3 has 15 residues. V was cut by 3 bases and J by 3 bases, with 15 bases left in between. The DNA for the CDR3 is TGTGCCAGCAGTTTTTTCCGGGGCTCGCTCTACGAGCAGTACTTC. This encodes CASSFFRGSLYEQYF.

This clone was recorded a few times. V gene TRBV28 combines with J gene TRBJ2-7, with 8 bases identical to TRBD2. CDR1 MDHEN and CDR2 SYDVKM come from the germline V gene. J lost 4 bases, V lost 6 bases, and 11 bases had no gene match. The CDR3 extends over 15 amino acids. This chain's CDR3 is CASSTELAAPYEQYF. The CDR3 DNA follows: TGTGCCAGCAGCACCGAACTAGCGGCACCGTACGAGCAGTACTTC.

This clone is labeled large. This chain joins TRBV28 and TRBJ2-5, with 7 bases matching TRBD2. The CDR3 spans 15 residues. Per germline, CDR1 MDHEN and CDR2 SYDVKM. V lost 2 bases, J lost 6 bases, and 9 bases stayed unmatched. Here the CDR3 reads CASSLRPGGQKTQYF. The DNA of the CDR3 is TGTGCCAGCAGTTTACGCCCGGGAGGTCAGAAGACCCAGTACTTC. The whole variable domain, remainder taken from reference TRBV28 and TRBJ2-5, is DVKVTQSSRYLVKRTGEKVFLECVQDMDHENMFWYRQDPGLGLRLIYFSYDVKMKEKGDIPEGYSVSREKKERFSLILESASTNQTSMYLCASSLRPGGQKTQYFGPGTRLLVL.

This sequence joins TRBV12-5 and TRBJ2-7; possible D gene TRBD2, 7 bases. Germline loops: CDR1 LGHNT, CDR2 FRNRAP. V lost 9 bases and J 6 bases, leaving 18 bases between the germline ends. The CDR3 runs to 13 residues. In DNA, the CDR3 is TGTGCTAGCGGAGGGGGGGGAATACTCGAGCAGTACTTC. Translated, it gives CASGGGGILEQYF.

This clone appeared a single time. The V gene is TRBV6-5, the J gene TRBJ1-2; 10 bases align to TRBD1. The J segment lost 13 bases and the V segment lost 6 bases, leaving 11 bases of the junction unmatched. This CDR3 has 13 residues. Germline-derived CDR1 and CDR2 are MNHEY and SVGAGI. As DNA, the CDR3 is TGTGCCAGCAGCTACGGGACAGGGGACCGTTGCACCTTC. Protein: CASSYGTGDRCTF.

In its sample, this clone was seen once. The chain has TRBV7-7 and TRBJ2-5; 7 bases align to TRBD2. Germline values: CDR1 SSHAT, CDR2 FNYEAQ (reference sequence). The CDR3 is 14 amino acids. With V trimmed by 5 bases and J by 5 bases, 8 bases remained unmatched. The CDR3 nucleotides read TGTGCCAGCAGCCGAGGACTAGAGGTGGAGACCCAGTACTTC. Protein: CASSRGLEVETQYF.

This chain connects TRBV19 to TRBJ1-5; possible D gene TRBD1, 6 bases. The CDR3 length is 17 residues. Germline V gene sequence: CDR1 LNHDA, CDR2 SQIVND (reference sequence). Trimming removed 2 bases at V and 5 bases at J, with 19 bases between. The CDR3 DNA reads TGTGCCAGTAGTATAAGGAGGGGGGGGGCTTCGCATCAGCCCCAGCATTTT. It is translated as CASSIRRGGASHQPQHF. The full variable domain, with the rest looked up from reference TRBV19 and TRBJ1-5, is DGGITQSPKYLFRKEGQNVTLSCEQNLNHDAMYWYRQDPGQGLRLIYYSQIVNDFQKGDIAEGYSVSREKKESFPLTVTSAQKNPTAFYLCASSIRRGGASHQPQHFGDGTRLSIL.

The gene calls are TRBV6-1 and TRBJ2-5, with 10 bases matching TRBD2. CDR3 length: 15 amino acids. CDR1 is MNHNS, CDR2 SASEGT, per germline. The V segment lost 0 bases and the J segment 7 bases; nucleotides outside the gene matches: 5. CDR3 sequence reads: CASSEAASGSWTQYF. The DNA of the CDR3 is TGTGCCAGCAGTGAAGCGGCTAGCGGGAGCTGGACCCAGTACTTC.

The CDR3 nucleotides are TGTGCCAGCAGCGTCCCGGCCGGGACAGGGACCAATGAGCAGTTCTTC. Encoded protein: CASSVPAGTGTNEQFF. The chain couples TRBV9 to TRBJ2-1; 9 nucleotides match TRBD1. The J segment lost 6 bases and the V segment lost 2 bases, leaving 9 bases of the junction unmatched. Germline lookup yields CDR1 SGDLS and CDR2 YYNGEE. CDR3 size: 16 residues.

V and J are TRBV4-1 and TRBJ2-3, with 9 nucleotides matching TRBD2. V dropped 0 bases and J dropped 8; count of bases not matched to a gene: 12. CDR3 length: 17 amino acids. Germline CDR1 reads MGHRA; CDR2 reads YSYEKL. Here the CDR3 reads CASSQEGLAGKLPTQYF. DNA for the CDR3: TGCGCCAGCAGCCAAGAAGGGCTAGCGGGAAAGCTCCCTACGCAGTATTTT.

The V gene is TRBV2, the J gene TRBJ1-6; tentative D call: TRBD1 (6 bases). CDR1 and CDR2 (germline): SNHLY, FYNNEI. CDR3 length: 15 residues. Between the trimmed V and J ends, which lost 6 bases and 2 bases, there was a span of 11 bases. The CDR3 region has the DNA TGTGCCAGCAGGCCAACAGGGCCCTATAATTCACCCCTCCACTTT. Protein: CASRPTGPYNSPLHF.

This clone was counted a single time. The chain links TRBV27 to TRBJ2-1, with 11 bases matching TRBD2. The CDR3 has 14 amino acids. The junction had 3 bases not matched to a gene; V was cut back by 7 bases and J by 4 bases. CDR1 is MNHEY and CDR2 is SMNVEV in the germline V gene (reference sequence). The CDR3 DNA sequence: TGTGCCAGCACTCTAGCGGGGGGATACAATGAGCAGTTCTTC. The encoded protein is CASTLAGGYNEQFF.

This clone turned up a few times. The chain has TRBV4-1 and TRBJ2-1; a possible D gene is TRBD1 (6 bases). Germline CDR1 and CDR2: MGHRA and YSYEKL. Trimming took 1 base from V and 12 from J, leaving 19 bases between them. This CDR3 has 15 amino acids. In DNA form, the CDR3 reads TGCGCCAGCAGCCAAGTCGCTGGACAGCAAATCGGGCAGTTCTTC. Protein: CASSQVAGQQIGQFF.